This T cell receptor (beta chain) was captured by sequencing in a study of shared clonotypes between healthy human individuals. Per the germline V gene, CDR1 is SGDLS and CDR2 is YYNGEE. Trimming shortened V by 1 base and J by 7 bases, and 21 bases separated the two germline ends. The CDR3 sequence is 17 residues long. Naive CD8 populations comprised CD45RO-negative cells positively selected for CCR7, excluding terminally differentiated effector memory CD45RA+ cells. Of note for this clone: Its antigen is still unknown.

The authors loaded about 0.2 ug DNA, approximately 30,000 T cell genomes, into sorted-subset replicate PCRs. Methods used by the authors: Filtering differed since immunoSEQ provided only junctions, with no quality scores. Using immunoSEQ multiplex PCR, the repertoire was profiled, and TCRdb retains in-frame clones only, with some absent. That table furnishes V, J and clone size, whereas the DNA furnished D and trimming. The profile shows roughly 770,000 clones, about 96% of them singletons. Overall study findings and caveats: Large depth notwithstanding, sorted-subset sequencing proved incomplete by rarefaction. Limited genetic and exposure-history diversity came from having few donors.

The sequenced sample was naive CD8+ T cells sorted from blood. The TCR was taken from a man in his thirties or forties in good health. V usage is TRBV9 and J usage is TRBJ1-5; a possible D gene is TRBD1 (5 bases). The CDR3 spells CASSVLRVRPKPQPQHF. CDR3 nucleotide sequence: TGTGCCAGCAGCGTACTCAGGGTTCGGCCGAAGCCCCAGCCCCAGCATTTT.